A selection of T cell receptor beta chains follows, all from one sample in a study of T cells after yellow fever vaccination. MiXCR, applied by TCRdb to the 5' RACE reads, yields one record per CDR3 protein. The sample carries around 310,000 distinct CDR3 sequences, roughly 3.5% recorded once. The material sequenced was PBMCs, taken on the day of the yellow fever booster vaccination. All receptors come from a man aged 18 to 35 who received the YFV17D yellow fever vaccine. Each CDR3 is given with its conserved first and last residue. Expanded clones are given a class, and other clones once, few, many or no size at all.

>TRBJ2-7|NA|TRBV20-1
CSARPRVEPFSYEQYF
>TRBJ2-1|many|TRBV20-1
CSGGGSSYNEQFF
>TRBJ2-3|many|TRBV24-1
CATSDRRGETDTQYF
>TRBJ1-4|NA|TRBV12-5
CASGDRSYEKLFF
>TRBJ2-4|many|TRBV11-1
CASSLALGIAGAKNIQYF
>TRBJ1-1|NA|TRBV6-5
CASSYGRLNTEAFF
>TRBJ2-4|many|TRBV5-8
CASSLRWNIQYF
>TRBJ2-2|NA|TRBV6-1
CASSDTGGVGELFF
>TRBJ2-1|many|TRBV10-3
CAISEPPGGAYNEQFF
>TRBJ2-6|few|TRBV5-4
CASSTGLHSGANVLTF
>TRBJ2-5|NA|TRBV19
CASSIGGETQYF
>TRBJ2-5|many|TRBV15
CATSRDIETQYF
>TRBJ2-1|few|TRBV6-5
CASSYAGLAGAYNEQFF
>TRBJ2-1|many|TRBV7-2
CASSISGTSGGTEQFF
>TRBJ2-2|many|TRBV30
CAWSVRFGLAGGPGTGELFF
>TRBJ1-2|few|TRBV15
CATSREWARGEGYTF
>TRBJ2-5|few|TRBV5-1
CASRPGTYIQETQYF
>TRBJ1-6|few|TRBV7-9
CASIGPSEISPLHF
>TRBJ2-7|few|TRBV7-9
CASSGTGTIHEQYF
>TRBJ2-5|few|TRBV18
CASSPVRASETQYF
>TRBJ1-4|many|TRBV7-9
CASSFEGTNEKLFF
>TRBJ1-2|few|TRBV4-1
CASSQAGREAYGYTF
>TRBJ2-2|many|TRBV2
CASSEAGGPTGELFF
>TRBJ2-5|many|TRBV7-3
CASSSDGQETQYF
>TRBJ1-4|many|TRBV9
CASSVSVFNEKLFF
>TRBJ2-7|many|TRBV18
CASSPPSVTGPEQYF
>TRBJ2-2|NA|TRBV5-4
CASSLPRGASTGELFF
>TRBJ1-2|NA|TRBV4-3
CASSQDAQGARYGYTF
>TRBJ2-3|NA|TRBV6-6
CASKRQGIGTDTQYF
>TRBJ2-1|many|TRBV18
CASSPRSAGLSYNEQFF
>TRBJ2-3|many|TRBV6-5
CASRDLTDTQYF
>TRBJ1-4|few|TRBV7-9
CASSSWDRRREKLFF
>TRBJ2-3|NA|TRBV20-1
CSARPTSGGSTDTQYF
>TRBJ2-5|NA|TRBV5-4
CASSLWLLQETQYF
>TRBJ1-6|many|TRBV9
CASSVRATYNSPLHF
>TRBJ2-6|many|TRBV11-2
CASSPGGNSGANVLTF
>TRBJ2-5|few|TRBV5-1
CASSAGPSQETQYF
>TRBJ2-5|many|TRBV12-3/TRBV12-4
CASSHPAGVLGETQYF
>TRBJ2-3|NA|TRBV24-1
CATSGGSGGSSTDTQYF
>TRBJ2-1|many|TRBV5-1
CASSKTQSYNEQFF